The table lists the clone carrying this T cell receptor beta chain with a few counts. Its antigen is as yet unknown. The data stem from a study of PD-1 blockade in classical Hodgkin lymphoma. Findings of the study overall: Newly diagnosed patients reportedly trailed healthy donors in baseline TCR diversity. The authors excluded patients who started nivolumab under 1 year after ASCT.

Assay: immunoSEQ multiplex PCR; the TCRdb copy retains only in-frame clones and omits some. The sample lists about 58,000 clones, approximately 90% occurring once. All the patients suffered relapse after autologous stem cell transplantation, and brentuximab vedotin exposure differed. The TCR was taken from a human donor with classical Hodgkin lymphoma. The sample here was peripheral blood mononuclear cells (PBMCs), taken before the second cycle of nivolumab.

As DNA, the CDR3 is TGTGCCAGCAGCGTACGGACGGAGTACAATGAGCAGTTCTTC. It specifies CASSVRTEYNEQFF. The chain joins TRBV9 to TRBJ2-1, with D unresolved. The CDR3 is 14 amino acids. V lost 1 base and J lost 4, with 9 bases in between. Germline CDR1 SGDLS, CDR2 YYNGEE. The full variable domain, completed using reference TRBV9 and TRBJ2-1, is DSGVTQTPKHLITATGQRVTLRCSPRSGDLSVYWYQQSLDQGLQFLIQYYNGEERAKGNILERFSAQQFPDLHSELNLSSLELGDSALYFCASSVRTEYNEQFFGPGTRLTVL.